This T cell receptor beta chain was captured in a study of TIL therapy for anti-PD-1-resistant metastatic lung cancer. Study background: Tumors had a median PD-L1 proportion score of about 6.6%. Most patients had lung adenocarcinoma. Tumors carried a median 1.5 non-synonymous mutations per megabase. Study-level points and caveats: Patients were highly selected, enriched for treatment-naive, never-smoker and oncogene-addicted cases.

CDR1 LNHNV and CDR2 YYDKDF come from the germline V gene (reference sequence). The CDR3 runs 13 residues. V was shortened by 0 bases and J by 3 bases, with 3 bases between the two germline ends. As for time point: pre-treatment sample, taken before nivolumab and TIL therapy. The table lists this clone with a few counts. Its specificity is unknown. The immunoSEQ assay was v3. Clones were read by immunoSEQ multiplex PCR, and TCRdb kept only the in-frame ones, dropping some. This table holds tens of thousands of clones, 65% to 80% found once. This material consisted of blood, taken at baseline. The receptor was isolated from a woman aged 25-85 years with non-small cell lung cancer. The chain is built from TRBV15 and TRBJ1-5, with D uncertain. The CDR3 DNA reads TGTGCCACCAGCAGAGACCCCAATCAGCCCCAGCATTTT. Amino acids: CATSRDPNQPQHF.